This T cell receptor beta chain was observed in a study of OX40 agonist ivuxolimab in advanced cancers. V shed 4 bases and J shed 8 bases, with 17 bases lying between them. The CDR3 contains 14 residues. The germline V gene has CDR1 MNHEY and CDR2 SVGAGI. This clone is classed as medium-sized. TCRdb's table, derived via immunoSEQ multiplex PCR, lists solely in-frame clones and lacks some. The table records about 6,100 clones, roughly 73% of them present only once. This TCR came from an adult with an advanced solid tumor such as melanoma, head and neck, liver or kidney cancer. V usage is TRBV6-5 and J usage is TRBJ1-2, with D perhaps TRBD1 (6 bases). The starting material was CD4+ or CD8+ T cells sorted from blood, obtained in a trial of the OX40 agonist ivuxolimab. The CDR3 sequence is CASSLQGGRYGYTF. The DNA of the CDR3 is TGTGCCAGCAGTTTACAGGGCGGTCGATACGGCTACACCTTC.